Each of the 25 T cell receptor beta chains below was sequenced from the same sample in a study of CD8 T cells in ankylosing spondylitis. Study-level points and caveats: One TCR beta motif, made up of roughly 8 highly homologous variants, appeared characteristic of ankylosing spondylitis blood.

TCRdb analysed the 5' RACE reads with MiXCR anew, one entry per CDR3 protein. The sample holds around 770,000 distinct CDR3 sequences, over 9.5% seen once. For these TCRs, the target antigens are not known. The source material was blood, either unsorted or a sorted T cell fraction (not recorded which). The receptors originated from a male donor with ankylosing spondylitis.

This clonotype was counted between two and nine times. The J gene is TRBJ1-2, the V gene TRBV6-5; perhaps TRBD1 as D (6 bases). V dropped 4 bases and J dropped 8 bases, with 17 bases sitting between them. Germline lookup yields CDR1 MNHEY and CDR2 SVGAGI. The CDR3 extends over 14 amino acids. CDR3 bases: TGTGCCAGCAGTTTCGGGACAAACGATGCGGGCTACACCTTC. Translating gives CASSFGTNDAGYTF.

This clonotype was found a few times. CDR3 sequence (DNA): TGCAGTGCTAGAGGGTCTAATATCGACAGTGGAGAGACCCAGTACTTC. Its translation: CSARGSNIDSGETQYF. The V and J genes are TRBV20-1 and TRBJ2-5, with D tentatively TRBD1 (5 bases). CDR3 length: 16 amino acids. Between the trimmed V and J ends, which lost 1 base and 4 bases, there was a span of 19 bases. Looked up from germline, CDR1 is DFQATT and CDR2 is SNEGSKA (reference sequence).

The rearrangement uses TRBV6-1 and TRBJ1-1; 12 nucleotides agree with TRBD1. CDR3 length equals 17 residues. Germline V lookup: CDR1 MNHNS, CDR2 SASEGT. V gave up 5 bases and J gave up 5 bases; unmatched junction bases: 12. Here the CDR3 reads CASSHGTGGFFETEAFF. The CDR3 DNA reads TGTGCCAGCAGTCATGGGACAGGGGGCTTCTTTGAGACTGAAGCTTTCTTT.

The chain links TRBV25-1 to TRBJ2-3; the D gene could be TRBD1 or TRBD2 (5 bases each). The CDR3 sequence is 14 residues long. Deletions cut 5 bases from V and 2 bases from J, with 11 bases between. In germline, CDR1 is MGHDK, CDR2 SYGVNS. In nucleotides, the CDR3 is TGTGCCAGCAGTAAGTGGGGGACCACAGATACGCAGTATTTT. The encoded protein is CASSKWGTTDTQYF.

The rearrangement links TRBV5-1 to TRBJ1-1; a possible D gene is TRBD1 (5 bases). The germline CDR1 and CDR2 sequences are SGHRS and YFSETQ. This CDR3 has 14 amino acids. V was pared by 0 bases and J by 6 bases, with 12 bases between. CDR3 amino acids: CASSLVRGMAEAFF. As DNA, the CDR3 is TGCGCCAGCAGCTTGGTACGGGGGATGGCTGAAGCTTTCTTT.

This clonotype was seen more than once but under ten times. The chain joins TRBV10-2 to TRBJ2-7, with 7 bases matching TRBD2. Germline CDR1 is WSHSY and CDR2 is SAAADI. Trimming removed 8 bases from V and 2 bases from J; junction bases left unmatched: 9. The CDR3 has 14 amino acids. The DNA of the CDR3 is TGCGCCAGCCAACTCGGGGAGGGCCCCTACGAGCAGTACTTC. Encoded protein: CASQLGEGPYEQYF.

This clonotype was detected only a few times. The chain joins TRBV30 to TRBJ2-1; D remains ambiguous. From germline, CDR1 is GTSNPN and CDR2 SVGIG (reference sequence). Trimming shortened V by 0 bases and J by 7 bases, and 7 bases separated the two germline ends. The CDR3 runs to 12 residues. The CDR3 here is CAWSVRLNEQFF. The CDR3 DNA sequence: TGTGCCTGGAGTGTACGTCTGAATGAGCAGTTCTTC. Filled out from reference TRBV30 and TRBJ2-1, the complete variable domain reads SQTIHQWPATLVQPVGSPLSLECTVEGTSNPNLYWYRQAAGRGLQLLFYSVGIGQISSEVPQNLSASRPQDRQFILSSKKLLLSDSGFYLCAWSVRLNEQFFGPGTRLTVL.

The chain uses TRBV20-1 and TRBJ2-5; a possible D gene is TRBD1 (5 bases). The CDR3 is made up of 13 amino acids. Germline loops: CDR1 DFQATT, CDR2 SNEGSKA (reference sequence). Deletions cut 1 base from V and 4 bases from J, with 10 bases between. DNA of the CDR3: TGCAGTGCTAGAGGTTATCAGGGAGAGACCCAGTACTTC. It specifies CSARGYQGETQYF.

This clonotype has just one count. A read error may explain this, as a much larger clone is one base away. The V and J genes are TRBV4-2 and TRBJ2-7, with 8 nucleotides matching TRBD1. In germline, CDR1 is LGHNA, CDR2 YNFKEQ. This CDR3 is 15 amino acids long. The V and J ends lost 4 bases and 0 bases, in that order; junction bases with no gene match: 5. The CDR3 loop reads CASSLRDRNSYEQYF. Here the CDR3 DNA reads TGTGCCAGCAGCCTCCGGGACAGGAACTCCTACGAGCAGTACTTC.

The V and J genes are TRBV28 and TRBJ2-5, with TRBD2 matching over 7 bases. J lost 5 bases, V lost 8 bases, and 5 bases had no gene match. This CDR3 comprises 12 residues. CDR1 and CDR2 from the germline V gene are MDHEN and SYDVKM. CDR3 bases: TGTGCCAGCGGACTAGTTGGCGAGACCCAGTACTTC. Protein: CASGLVGETQYF.

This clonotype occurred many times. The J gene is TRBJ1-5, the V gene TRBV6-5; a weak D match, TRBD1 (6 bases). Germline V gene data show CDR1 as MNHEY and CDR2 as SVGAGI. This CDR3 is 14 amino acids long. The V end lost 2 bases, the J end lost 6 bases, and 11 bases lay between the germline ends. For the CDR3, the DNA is TGTGCCAGCAGTTACGGAGCAGGGGTTCAGCCCCAGCATTTT. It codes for CASSYGAGVQPQHF.

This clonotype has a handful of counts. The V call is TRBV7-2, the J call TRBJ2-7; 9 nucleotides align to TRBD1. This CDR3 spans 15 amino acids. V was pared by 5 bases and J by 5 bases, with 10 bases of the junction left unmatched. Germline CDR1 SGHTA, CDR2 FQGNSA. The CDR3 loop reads CASSPTGQGGHEQYF. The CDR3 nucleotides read TGTGCCAGCAGCCCCACGGGACAGGGTGGGCACGAGCAGTACTTC.

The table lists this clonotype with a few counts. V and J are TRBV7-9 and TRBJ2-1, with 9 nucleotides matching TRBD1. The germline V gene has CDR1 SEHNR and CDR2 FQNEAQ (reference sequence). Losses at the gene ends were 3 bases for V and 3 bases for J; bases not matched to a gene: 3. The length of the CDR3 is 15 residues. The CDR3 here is CASSFRDRDYNEQFF. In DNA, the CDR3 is TGTGCCAGCAGCTTCCGGGACAGGGACTACAATGAGCAGTTCTTC.

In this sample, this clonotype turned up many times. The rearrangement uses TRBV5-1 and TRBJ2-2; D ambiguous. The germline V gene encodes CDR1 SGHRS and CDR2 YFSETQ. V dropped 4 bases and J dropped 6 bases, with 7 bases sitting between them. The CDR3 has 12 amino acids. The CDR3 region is CASSQVAGELFF. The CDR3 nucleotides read TGCGCCAGCAGCCAGGTGGCCGGGGAGCTGTTTTTT. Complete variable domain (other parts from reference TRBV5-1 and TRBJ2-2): KAGVTQTPRYLIKTRGQQVTLSCSPISGHRSVSWYQQTPGQGLQFLFEYFSETQRNKGNFPGRFSGRQFSNSRSEMNVSTLELGDSALYLCASSQVAGELFFGEGSRLTVL.

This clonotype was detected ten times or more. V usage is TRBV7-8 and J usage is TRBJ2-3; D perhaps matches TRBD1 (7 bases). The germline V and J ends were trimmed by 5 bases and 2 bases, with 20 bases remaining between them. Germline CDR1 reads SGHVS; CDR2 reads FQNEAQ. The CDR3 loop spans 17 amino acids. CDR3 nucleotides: TGTGCCAGCAGCCCCGGTACAGGCAGGGGGGCCACAGATACGCAGTATTTT. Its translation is CASSPGTGRGATDTQYF.

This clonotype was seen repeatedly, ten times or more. CDR3 coding DNA: TGTGCCAGCAGTTACGGGGACAGGGCCCACAATGAGCAGTTCTTC. As protein: CASSYGDRAHNEQFF. The chain employs TRBV6-5 and TRBJ2-1; TRBD1 matches 9 bases. J gave up 5 bases and V 2 bases, and 4 bases lay outside the gene matches. The CDR3 runs to 15 residues. Germline values: CDR1 MNHEY, CDR2 SVGAGI.

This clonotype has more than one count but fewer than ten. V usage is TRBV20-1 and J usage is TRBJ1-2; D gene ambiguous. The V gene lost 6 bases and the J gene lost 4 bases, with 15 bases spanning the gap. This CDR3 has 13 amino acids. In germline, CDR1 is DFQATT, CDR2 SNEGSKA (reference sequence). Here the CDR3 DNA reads TGCAGTGCCCGGAGGTGGGGTACCTATGGCTACACCTTC. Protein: CSARRWGTYGYTF.

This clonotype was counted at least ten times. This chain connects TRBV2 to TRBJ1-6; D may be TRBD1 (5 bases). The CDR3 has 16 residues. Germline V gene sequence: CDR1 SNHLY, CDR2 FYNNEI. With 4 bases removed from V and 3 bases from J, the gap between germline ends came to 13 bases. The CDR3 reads CASSVLGTDYNSPLHF. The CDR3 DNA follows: TGTGCCAGCAGTGTTCTCGGGACGGACTATAATTCACCCCTCCACTTT.

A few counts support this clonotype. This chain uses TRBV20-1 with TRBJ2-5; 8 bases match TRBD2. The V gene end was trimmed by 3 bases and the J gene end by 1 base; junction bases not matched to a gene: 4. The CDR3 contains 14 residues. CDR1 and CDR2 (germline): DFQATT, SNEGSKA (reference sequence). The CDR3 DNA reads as TGCAGTGCTAGTCCAGCGGGGGTCCAAGAGACCCAGTACTTC. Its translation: CSASPAGVQETQYF.

The DNA for the CDR3 is TGTGCCAGTAGCCATCGGCCCCTGGGTAGCGAGCAGTACTTC. As protein: CASSHRPLGSEQYF. This chain links TRBV19 with TRBJ2-7; D unresolved. Trimming removed 6 bases from V and 6 bases from J, with 18 bases in between. This CDR3 region has 14 residues. Germline CDR1 and CDR2: LNHDA and SQIVND (reference sequence).

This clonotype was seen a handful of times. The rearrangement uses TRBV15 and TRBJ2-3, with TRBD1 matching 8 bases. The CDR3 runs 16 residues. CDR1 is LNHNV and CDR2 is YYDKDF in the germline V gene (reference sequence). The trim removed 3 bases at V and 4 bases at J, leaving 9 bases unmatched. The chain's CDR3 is CATSRVQGEFSDTQYF. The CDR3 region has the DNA TGTGCCACCAGCAGGGTACAGGGGGAGTTTTCAGATACGCAGTATTTT.

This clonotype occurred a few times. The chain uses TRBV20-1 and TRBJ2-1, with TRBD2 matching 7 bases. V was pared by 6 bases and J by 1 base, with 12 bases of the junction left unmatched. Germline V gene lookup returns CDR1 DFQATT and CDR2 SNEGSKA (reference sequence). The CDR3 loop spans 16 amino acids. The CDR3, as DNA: TGCAGTGCACGGGTGGGCGGGGGACTTTCCTACAATGAGCAGTTCTTC. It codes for CSARVGGGLSYNEQFF.

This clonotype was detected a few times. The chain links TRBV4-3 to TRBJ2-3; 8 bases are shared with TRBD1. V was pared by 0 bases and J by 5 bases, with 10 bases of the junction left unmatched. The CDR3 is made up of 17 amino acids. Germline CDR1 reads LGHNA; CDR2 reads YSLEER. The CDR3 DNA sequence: TGCGCCAGCAGCCAAGATTATCACAGGGGGAGAATAGATACGCAGTATTTT. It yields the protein CASSQDYHRGRIDTQYF.

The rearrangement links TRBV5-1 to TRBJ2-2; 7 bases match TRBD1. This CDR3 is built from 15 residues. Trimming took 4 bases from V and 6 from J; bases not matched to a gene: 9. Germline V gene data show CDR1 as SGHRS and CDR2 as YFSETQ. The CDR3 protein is CASSPLQGSPGELFF. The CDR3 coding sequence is TGCGCCAGCAGCCCCTTACAGGGGTCCCCCGGGGAGCTGTTTTTT. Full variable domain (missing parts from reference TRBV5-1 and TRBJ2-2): KAGVTQTPRYLIKTRGQQVTLSCSPISGHRSVSWYQQTPGQGLQFLFEYFSETQRNKGNFPGRFSGRQFSNSRSEMNVSTLELGDSALYLCASSPLQGSPGELFFGEGSRLTVL.

CDR3 nucleotides: TGCAGTGCTAGACACTCCCGACAAGGGAATTCACCCCTCCACTTT. Translating gives CSARHSRQGNSPLHF. V is TRBV20-1 and J is TRBJ1-6, with D uncertain. Germline V gene sequence: CDR1 DFQATT, CDR2 SNEGSKA (reference sequence). The CDR3 contains 15 residues. V gave up 2 bases and J gave up 7 bases, with 15 bases separating them.